These 29 T cell receptor beta chains came from one sample sequenced in a study of T cell clusters in autoimmune cytopenias. About 37,500 genome equivalents of blood DNA were amplified for TRB. One tube held mixed TRB-A and TRB-B primer pools for touch-down PCR. TCRdb re-called the multiplex PCR reads; every CDR3 protein appears as one record, without DNA. Its table records thousands of distinct CDR3 sequences. Sequenced input: peripheral blood. The source is a human donor with an autoimmune cytopenia, with autoimmune hepatitis or in good health (not recorded which).

Judged by frequency, this clonotype is medium-sized (0.01 to 0.1%). The chain couples TRBV6-1 to TRBJ1-1. The CDR3 is made up of 12 amino acids. In germline, CDR1 is MNHNS, CDR2 SASEGT. Here the CDR3 reads CASSAGWAEAFF.

Measured by frequency, this clonotype is large. The J gene is TRBJ1-6, the V gene TRBV6-5. Germline lookup yields CDR1 MNHEY and CDR2 SVGAGI. This CDR3 has 12 residues. CDR3: CASSLSNSPLHF.

V is TRBV27 and J is TRBJ2-1; absent DNA, TCRdb's TRBD2 call cannot be checked. The CDR3 is 15 amino acids. Germline loops: CDR1 MNHEY, CDR2 SMNVEV (reference sequence). CDR3 in amino acids: CASSFGTSVSHEQFF.

This clonotype counts as medium-sized (0.01 to 0.1%) by frequency. The chain is built from TRBV6-5 and TRBJ2-7; TCRdb's D gene call, TRBD1, goes unchecked for lack of DNA. This CDR3 contains 13 residues. Looked up from germline, CDR1 is MNHEY and CDR2 is SVGAGI. The CDR3 here is CASRKQGTYEQYF.

This chain links TRBV28 with TRBJ2-1; TCRdb designates TRBD2, a call that cannot be tested without DNA. The V gene's germline CDR1 is MDHEN and CDR2 SYDVKM. CDR3 size: 16 residues. The CDR3: CASSLSTSGAWDEQFF.

The chain links TRBV5-1 to TRBJ1-1; TCRdb reports TRBD1, a call that lacks DNA to check it against. Germline V gene sequence: CDR1 SGHRS, CDR2 YFSETQ. This CDR3 region has 14 residues. The CDR3 loop is CASRLQGMNTEAFF.

This chain uses TRBV12-3 or TRBV12-4 with TRBJ2-1; the TCRdb call, TRBD2, lacks DNA for checking. The CDR3 runs to 14 residues. The CDR3 region is CASSLELGYIEQFF.

This chain connects TRBV27 to TRBJ2-5; TCRdb designates TRBD1, a call that cannot be tested without DNA. CDR1 and CDR2 (germline): MNHEY, SMNVEV (reference sequence). The CDR3 loop spans 17 amino acids. The CDR3 reads CASSLIPIQGYQETQYF.

This clonotype is called medium-sized based on its frequency. This rearrangement joins TRBV5-5 to TRBJ2-3; with no DNA, the TCRdb D assignment of TRBD2 cannot be verified. CDR1 is SGHKS and CDR2 is YYEKEE in the germline V gene (reference sequence). The CDR3 is 17 residues long. CDR3 region: CASSLVGRVRGTDTQYF.

This clonotype is called medium-sized based on its frequency. The chain links TRBV19 to TRBJ2-1; the TCRdb call, TRBD2, lacks DNA for checking. CDR3 length equals 16 residues. CDR1 and CDR2 (germline): LNHDA, SQIVND (reference sequence). CDR3 region: CASRAGAGSSYNEQFF. The whole variable domain, filled in from reference TRBV19 and TRBJ2-1, reads DGGITQSPKYLFRKEGQNVTLSCEQNLNHDAMYWYRQDPGQGLRLIYYSQIVNDFQKGDIAEGYSVSREKKESFPLTVTSAQKNPTAFYLCASRAGAGSSYNEQFFGPGTRLTVL.

Its frequency marks this clonotype as medium-sized. This sequence joins TRBV27 and TRBJ1-5; TCRdb picks TRBD1, but there is no DNA to check that call. Germline V gives CDR1 MNHEY, CDR2 SMNVEV (reference sequence). The CDR3 sequence is 15 residues long. CDR3 protein: CASRQGTYSNQPQHF.

Frequency places this clonotype as medium-sized. This chain connects TRBV24-1 to TRBJ1-5; TCRdb gives TRBD1 as the D gene, but with no DNA this cannot be confirmed. The CDR3 totals 15 residues. Germline CDR1 reads KGHDR; CDR2 reads SFDVKD. The CDR3 sequence is CATSETGQGNQPQHF.

Frequency places this clonotype as medium-sized. This chain connects TRBV30 to TRBJ2-7; TCRdb picks TRBD2, but there is no DNA to check that call. The CDR3 covers 14 residues. Germline V CDR1 and CDR2: GTSNPN, SVGIG (reference sequence). The CDR3 loop is CAWSVISGRNEQYF.

This chain connects TRBV4-1 to TRBJ2-5. CDR1 is MGHRA, CDR2 YSYEKL, per germline. The CDR3 length is 15 residues. The CDR3 loop reads CASSQERGIRQTQYF.

According to its frequency, this clonotype is medium-sized. The CDR3: CAWSTRGDYGYTF. This chain joins TRBV30 and TRBJ1-2; the TCRdb call, TRBD1, lacks DNA for checking. CDR1 GTSNPN and CDR2 SVGIG come from the germline V gene (reference sequence). This CDR3 contains 13 residues.

The V call is TRBV4-1, the J call TRBJ1-1. Germline V CDR1 and CDR2: MGHRA, YSYEKL. This CDR3 region has 13 residues. CDR3 in amino acids: CASSPRRNTEAFF.

This clonotype registers medium-sized (0.01 to 0.1%) by frequency. The gene calls are TRBV4-2 and TRBJ2-5; TCRdb's assignment of TRBD2 cannot be checked, as there is no DNA. There are 18 residues in the CDR3. Per the germline V gene, CDR1 is LGHNA and CDR2 is YNFKEQ. The CDR3 loop is CASSQDWELAGGLETQYF.

The chain employs TRBV4-1 and TRBJ1-2; no DNA is available, so the TRBD1 call from TCRdb remains unchecked. This CDR3 has 13 amino acids. The germline V gene encodes CDR1 MGHRA and CDR2 YSYEKL. The CDR3 here is CASSQVSGVGYTF.

The chain joins TRBV11-2 to TRBJ2-2; TCRdb proposes TRBD2, but this gene call is untestable without DNA. Germline values: CDR1 SGHAT, CDR2 FQNNGV. This CDR3 comprises 16 residues. This CDR3 reads CASSSYSGGPTGELFF.

This clonotype is medium-sized (0.01 to 0.1%) by frequency. The CDR3 here is CAISRSADGESYEQYF. The rearrangement uses TRBV10-3 and TRBJ2-7. This CDR3 has 16 amino acids. Germline V gives CDR1 ENHRY, CDR2 SYGVKD.

This chain uses TRBV2 with TRBJ1-2. Germline CDR1 is SNHLY and CDR2 is FYNNEI. This CDR3 is built from 12 residues. CDR3: CASSVEQYGYTF.

The chain uses TRBV7-9 and TRBJ2-3. From germline, CDR1 is SEHNR and CDR2 FQNEAQ (reference sequence). CDR3 length: 16 amino acids. CDR3 in amino acids: CASSFSSWSYTDTQYF.

This chain joins TRBV18 and TRBJ1-4; the D gene TCRdb calls, TRBD1, cannot be checked with no DNA. Germline-derived CDR1 and CDR2 are KGHSH and LQKENI. This CDR3 contains 16 residues. The CDR3 is CASSPLAGGVNEKLFF. Based on the CDR3 plus reference TRBV18 and TRBJ1-4, the full variable domain is NAGVMQNPRHLVRRRGQEARLRCSPMKGHSHVYWYRQLPEEGLKFMVYLQKENIIDESGMPKERFSAEFPKEGPSILRIQQVVRGDSAAYFCASSPLAGGVNEKLFFGSGTQLSVL.

By frequency, this clonotype is medium-sized. The chain is built from TRBV6-1 and TRBJ2-7; TCRdb's D call of TRBD1 is untestable without DNA. Germline CDR1 is MNHNS and CDR2 is SASEGT. The CDR3 totals 13 residues. CDR3 amino acids: CASSNGPGYEQYF.

This clonotype shows up as medium-sized by frequency. The V call is TRBV29-1, the J call TRBJ2-1; TCRdb's assignment of TRBD1 cannot be checked, as there is no DNA. Germline CDR1 SQVTM, CDR2 ANQGSEA. This CDR3 contains 12 residues. This chain's CDR3 is CSVFTQGNEQFF.

J is TRBJ1-5 and V is TRBV2; TCRdb designates TRBD1, a call that cannot be tested without DNA. The V gene's germline CDR1 is SNHLY and CDR2 FYNNEI. This CDR3 region has 16 residues. The CDR3 sequence: CASSVQGGRSNQPQHF.

Considering frequency, this clonotype is medium-sized. The rearrangement links TRBV7-9 to TRBJ2-2. Per germline, CDR1 SEHNR and CDR2 FQNEAQ (reference sequence). The CDR3 length is 15 residues. CDR3 loop: CASSPPSFGTGELFF.

The chain joins TRBV6-5 to TRBJ2-1; TCRdb outputs TRBD1, but without DNA this stays unchecked. This CDR3 has 16 amino acids. Germline V gene data show CDR1 as MNHEY and CDR2 as SVGAGI. This CDR3 reads CASSDRKQGTSGEQFF.

This clonotype is deemed medium-sized (0.01 to 0.1%) by its frequency. The J gene is TRBJ2-7, the V gene TRBV27; the D gene TCRdb calls, TRBD1, cannot be checked with no DNA. Per germline, CDR1 MNHEY and CDR2 SMNVEV (reference sequence). The CDR3 covers 13 residues. Here the CDR3 reads CASSPLGGREQYF.